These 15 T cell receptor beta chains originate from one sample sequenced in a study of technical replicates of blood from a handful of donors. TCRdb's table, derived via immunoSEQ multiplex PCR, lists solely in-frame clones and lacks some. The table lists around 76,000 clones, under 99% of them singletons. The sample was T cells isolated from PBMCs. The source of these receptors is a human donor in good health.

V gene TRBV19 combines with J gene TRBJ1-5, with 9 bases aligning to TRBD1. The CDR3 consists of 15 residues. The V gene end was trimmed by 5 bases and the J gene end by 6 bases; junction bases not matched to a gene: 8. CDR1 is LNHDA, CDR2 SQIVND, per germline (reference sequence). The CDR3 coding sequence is TGTGCCAGTAGTCTGGGGGGGGACAGGGTTCAGCCCCAGCATTTT. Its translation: CASSLGGDRVQPQHF.

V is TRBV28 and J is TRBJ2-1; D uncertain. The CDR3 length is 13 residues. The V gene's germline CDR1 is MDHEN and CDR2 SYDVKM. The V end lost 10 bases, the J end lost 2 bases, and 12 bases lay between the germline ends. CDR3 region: CAIQDSTYNEQFF. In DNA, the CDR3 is TGTGCCATCCAGGATTCTACCTACAATGAGCAGTTCTTC. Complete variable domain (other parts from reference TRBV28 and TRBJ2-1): DVKVTQSSRYLVKRTGEKVFLECVQDMDHENMFWYRQDPGLGLRLIYFSYDVKMKEKGDIPEGYSVSREKKERFSLILESASTNQTSMYLCAIQDSTYNEQFFGPGTRLTVL.

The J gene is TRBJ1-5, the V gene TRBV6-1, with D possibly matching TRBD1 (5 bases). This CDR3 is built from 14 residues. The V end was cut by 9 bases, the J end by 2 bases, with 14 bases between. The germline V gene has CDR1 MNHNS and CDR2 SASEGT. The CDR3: CASARESGNQPQHF. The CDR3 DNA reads TGTGCCAGTGCCAGGGAATCGGGCAATCAGCCCCAGCATTTT.

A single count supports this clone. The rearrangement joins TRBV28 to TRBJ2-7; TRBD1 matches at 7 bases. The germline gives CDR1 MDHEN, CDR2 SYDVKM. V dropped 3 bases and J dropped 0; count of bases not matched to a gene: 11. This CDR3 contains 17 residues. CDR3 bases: TGTGCCAGCAGTTTGCCCCGATTACAGGGGCTCTCCTACGAGCAGTACTTC. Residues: CASSLPRLQGLSYEQYF.

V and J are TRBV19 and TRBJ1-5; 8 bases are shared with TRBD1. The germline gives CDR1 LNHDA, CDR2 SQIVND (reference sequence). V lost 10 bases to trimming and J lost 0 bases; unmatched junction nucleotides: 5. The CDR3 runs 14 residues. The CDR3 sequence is CATLTGDSNQPQHF. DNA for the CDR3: TGTGCCACCCTGACAGGGGATAGCAATCAGCCCCAGCATTTT. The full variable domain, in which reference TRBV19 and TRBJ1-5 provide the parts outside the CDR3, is DGGITQSPKYLFRKEGQNVTLSCEQNLNHDAMYWYRQDPGQGLRLIYYSQIVNDFQKGDIAEGYSVSREKKESFPLTVTSAQKNPTAFYLCATLTGDSNQPQHFGDGTRLSIL.

This CDR3 reads CASSPTAGGLFSTDTQYF. In DNA, the CDR3 is TGTGCCAGCAGCCCTACAGCGGGAGGGCTTTTCAGCACAGATACGCAGTATTTT. The chain employs TRBV7-9 and TRBJ2-3; 10 bases are shared with TRBD2. In germline, CDR1 is SEHNR, CDR2 FQNEAQ (reference sequence). The CDR3 is made up of 18 amino acids. The ends lost 5 bases at V and 0 bases at J; junction bases unmatched: 11. Supplemented by reference TRBV7-9 and TRBJ2-3, the full variable domain reads DTGVSQNPRHKITKRGQNVTFRCDPISEHNRLYWYRQTLGQGPEFLTYFQNEAQLEKSRLLSDRFSAERPKGSFSTLEIQRTEQGDSAMYLCASSPTAGGLFSTDTQYFGPGTRLTVL.

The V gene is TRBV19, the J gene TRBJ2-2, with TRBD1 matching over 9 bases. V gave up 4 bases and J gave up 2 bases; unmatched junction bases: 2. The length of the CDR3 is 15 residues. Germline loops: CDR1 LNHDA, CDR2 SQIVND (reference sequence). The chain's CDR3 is CASSTGQGNTGELFF. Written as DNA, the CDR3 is TGTGCCAGTAGTACGGGACAGGGTAACACCGGGGAGCTGTTTTTT.

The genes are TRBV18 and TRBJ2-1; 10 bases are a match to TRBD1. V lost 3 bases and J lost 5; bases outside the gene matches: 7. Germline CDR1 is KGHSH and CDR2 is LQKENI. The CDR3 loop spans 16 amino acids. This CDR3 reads CASSPRTGGTDNEQFF. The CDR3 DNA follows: TGTGCCAGCTCACCTAGGACAGGGGGTACCGACAATGAGCAGTTCTTC.

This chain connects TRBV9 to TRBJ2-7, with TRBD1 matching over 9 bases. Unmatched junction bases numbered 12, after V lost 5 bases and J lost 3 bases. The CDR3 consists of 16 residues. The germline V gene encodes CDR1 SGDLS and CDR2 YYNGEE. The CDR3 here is CASSPGTGTNFYEQYF. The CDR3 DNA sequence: TGTGCCAGCAGTCCCGGGACAGGGACAAATTTCTACGAGCAGTACTTC.

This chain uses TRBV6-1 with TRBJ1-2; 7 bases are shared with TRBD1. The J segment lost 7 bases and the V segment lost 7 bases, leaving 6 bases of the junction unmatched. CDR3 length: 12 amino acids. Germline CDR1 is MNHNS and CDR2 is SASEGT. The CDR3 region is CASTEGAVGYTF. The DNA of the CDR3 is TGTGCCAGCACGGAGGGGGCGGTTGGCTACACCTTC.

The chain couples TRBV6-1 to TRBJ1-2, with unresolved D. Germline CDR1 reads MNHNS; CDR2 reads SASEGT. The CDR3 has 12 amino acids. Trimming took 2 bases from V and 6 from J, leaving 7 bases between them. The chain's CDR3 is CASSENRDGYTF. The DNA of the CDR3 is TGTGCCAGCAGTGAAAATCGAGATGGCTACACCTTC.

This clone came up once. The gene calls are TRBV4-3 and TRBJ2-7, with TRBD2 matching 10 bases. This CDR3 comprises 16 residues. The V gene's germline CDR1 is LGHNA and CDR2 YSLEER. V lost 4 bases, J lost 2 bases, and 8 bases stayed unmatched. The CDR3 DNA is TGCGCCAGCAGCCCCTTAGGAGCGGGAGGGACCTACGAGCAGTACTTC. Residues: CASSPLGAGGTYEQYF.

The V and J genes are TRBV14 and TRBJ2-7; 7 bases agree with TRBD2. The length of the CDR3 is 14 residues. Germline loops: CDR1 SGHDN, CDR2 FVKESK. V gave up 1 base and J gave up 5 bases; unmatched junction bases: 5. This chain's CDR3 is CASSQGGSVHEQYF. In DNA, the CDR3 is TGTGCCAGCAGCCAAGGCGGGAGTGTGCACGAGCAGTACTTC. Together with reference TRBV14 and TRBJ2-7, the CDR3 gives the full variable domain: EAGVTQFPSHSVIEKGQTVTLRCDPISGHDNLYWYRRVMGKEIKFLLHFVKESKQDESGMPNNRFLAERTGGTYSTLKVQPAELEDSGVYFCASSQGGSVHEQYFGPGTRLTVT.

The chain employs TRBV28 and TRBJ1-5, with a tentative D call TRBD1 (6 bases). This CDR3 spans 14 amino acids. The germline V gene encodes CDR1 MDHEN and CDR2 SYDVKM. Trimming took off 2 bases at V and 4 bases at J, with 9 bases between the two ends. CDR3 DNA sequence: TGTGCCAGCAGTTTAACAGGGAATAATCAGCCCCAGCATTTT. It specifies CASSLTGNNQPQHF.

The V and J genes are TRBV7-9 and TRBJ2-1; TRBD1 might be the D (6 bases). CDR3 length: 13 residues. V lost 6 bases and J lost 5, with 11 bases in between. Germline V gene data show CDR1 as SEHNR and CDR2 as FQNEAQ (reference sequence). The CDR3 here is CASSRRDNNEQFF. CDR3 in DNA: TGTGCCAGCAGTCGCCGGGACAACAATGAGCAGTTCTTC.